The rows below give T cell receptor beta chains drawn from one sample of a study of regulatory T cells in long-lasting Graves disease. TCRdb called the multiplex PCR reads again in MiXCR, with one record for every CDR3 protein. This sample has roughly 430,000 distinct CDR3 sequences, with around 20% found just once. Material: peripheral blood mononuclear cells (PBMCs), obtained when the disease was refractory, from a patient treated with antithyroid drugs. These receptors came from a female donor with Graves disease. Each CDR3 is given with its conserved first and last residue. The D gene is left open where the match is weak. Clone size, where shown, is once, few, many, or a class for clones that have expanded.

clone size	V gene	J gene	D gene	CDR3 DNA	CDR3 protein
many	TRBV20-1	TRBJ2-5	TRBD2	TGCAGTGCTAGAGGGCTAGCGGGACAAGAGACCCAGTACTTC	CSARGLAGQETQYF
-	TRBV20-1	TRBJ2-7	TRBD1	TGCAGTGCTAGAGAGTTGCAGGGGGATAGGGAGCAGTACTTC	CSARELQGDREQYF
many	TRBV27	TRBJ1-6	-	TGTGCCAGCAGTTTCCCCGGGGGTTCTTCACCCCTCCACTTT	CASSFPGGSSPLHF
few	TRBV24-1	TRBJ1-5	-	TGTGCCACCAGTGACATACAGGGAGGAGATCAGCCCCAGCATTTT	CATSDIQGGDQPQHF
many	TRBV11-2	TRBJ2-1	-	TGTGCCAGCAGCTTTTCGGGAGAGGGAAATGAGCAGTTCTTC	CASSFSGEGNEQFF
few	TRBV20-1	TRBJ2-5	TRBD2	TGCAGTGCTAGGCCCCCGGGGCGGGAGGGTGAGACCCAGTACTTC	CSARPPGREGETQYF
-	TRBV10-1	TRBJ1-4	-	TGCGCCAGCAGTGAGTTCCACAATCGTGGAGCAACTAATGAAAAACTGTTTTTT	CASSEFHNRGATNEKLFF
-	TRBV14	TRBJ1-1	-	TGTGCCAGCAGCCATCCCGGGGTCGTGGCTGAAGCTTTCTTT	CASSHPGVVAEAFF
few	TRBV7-2	TRBJ1-5	TRBD1	TGTGCCAGCAGTGACCGGGACAGGGTACCCGCCGGGCCCCAGCATTTT	CASSDRDRVPAGPQHF
-	TRBV9	TRBJ2-5	-	TGTGCCATCAACGTCGGGACTTCACAAGAGACCCAGTACTTC	CAINVGTSQETQYF
many	TRBV29-1	TRBJ2-7	TRBD2	TGCAGCGTTGAAGATGGAAGCGGGACCTACGAGCAGTACTTC	CSVEDGSGTYEQYF
many	TRBV28	TRBJ1-1	-	TGTGCCAGCAGTTTATCCACAGTGAACACTGAAGCTTTCTTT	CASSLSTVNTEAFF
many	TRBV3-1	TRBJ2-5	-	TGTGCCTGTACCAGGGCCAACCAAGAGACCCAGTACTTC	CACTRANQETQYF
many	TRBV11-2	TRBJ2-7	TRBD2	TGTGCCAGCAGCTTAGAGCGCGGGAGGGCCAGGTACGAGCAGTACTTC	CASSLERGRARYEQYF
-	TRBV5-4	TRBJ2-3	TRBD1	TGTGCCAGCAGCTCCGGGCACCGGGACAGGGGCACAGATACGCAGTATTTT	CASSSGHRDRGTDTQYF
many	TRBV27	TRBJ2-1	-	TGTGCCAGCAGTTTATTATTCGGCAGGGGGGCCTACAATGAGCAGTTCTTC	CASSLLFGRGAYNEQFF
-	TRBV7-3	TRBJ2-2	-	TGTGCCAGCAGCGAGGGGAGCGACGGGGAGCTGTTTTTT	CASSEGSDGELFF
many	TRBV10-1	TRBJ2-3	-	TGCGCCAGCAGCTTCCAAGGGGCCTCGACAGATACGCAGTATTTT	CASSFQGASTDTQYF
-	TRBV30	TRBJ2-7	-	TGTGCCTGGAGTAACGGCCAAATAAACACCTACGAGCAGTACTTC	CAWSNGQINTYEQYF
once	TRBV20-1	TRBJ2-2	TRBD2	TGCAGTGCTAGAGATCCCAAACTAGCGGGAGGGGGTCGGGAGCTGTTTTTT	CSARDPKLAGGGRELFF
few	TRBV20-1	TRBJ2-6	-	TGCAGTGCTTTCGACTCTGGGGCCAACGTCCTGACTTTC	CSAFDSGANVLTF
few	TRBV10-3	TRBJ2-2	TRBD2	TGTGCCATCAGTGGACTAGCAGCGAACACCGGGGAGCTGTTTTTT	CAISGLAANTGELFF
once	TRBV29-1	TRBJ2-3	-	TGCAGCGTTGAAGATTCTGGGGGGCCGAGCACAGATACGCAGTATTTT	CSVEDSGGPSTDTQYF
many	TRBV5-1	TRBJ1-1	-	TGCGCCAGCAGCTTGGAAGGGTACAGCACTGAAGCTTTCTTT	CASSLEGYSTEAFF
many	TRBV10-3	TRBJ2-7	-	TGTGCCATCAGTTGGGGGGAGAACAACGAGCAGTACTTC	CAISWGENNEQYF
many	TRBV13	TRBJ2-5	TRBD1	TGTGCCAGCAGCTTAGTCCGGCAGGGGGACGTTCAAGAGACCCAGTACTTC	CASSLVRQGDVQETQYF
many	TRBV2	TRBJ1-2	-	TGTGCCAGCAGTGAGGAGGGGATCGGCTATGGCTACACCTTC	CASSEEGIGYGYTF
many	TRBV20-1	TRBJ1-6	-	TGCAGTGCTAGAGAAGGTCATCCAAATTCACCCCTCCACTTT	CSAREGHPNSPLHF
many	TRBV30	TRBJ2-5	-	TGTGCCTGGAGGGAAAACACGGGGTGGGAGACCCAGTACTTC	CAWRENTGWETQYF
-	TRBV29-1	TRBJ1-5	TRBD1	TGCAGCGTTTCTTCAGGGGGCGGTCAGCCCCAGCATTTT	CSVSSGGGQPQHF
-	TRBV25-1	TRBJ2-7	TRBD1	TGTGCCAGCAGTGACTACAGGGGCTACGAGCAGTACTTC	CASSDYRGYEQYF
many	TRBV20-1	TRBJ2-7	-	TGCAGTGCTAGACACGGAGGGGCAAGGGGTGAGCAGTACTTC	CSARHGGARGEQYF
many	TRBV12-3/TRBV12-4	TRBJ2-2	-	TGTGCCAGCAGTTTCCAGGCAGGGCTTAGGGCCGGGGAGCTGTTTTTT	CASSFQAGLRAGELFF
many	TRBV10-3	TRBJ2-5	TRBD2	TGTGCCATCAGTGTTAGCGGGAGGGCCCAGTACTTC	CAISVSGRAQYF
few	TRBV6-1	TRBJ2-7	-	TGTGCCAGCAGATCCACCGGGGAGAGCTACGAGCAGTACTTC	CASRSTGESYEQYF
few	TRBV7-9	TRBJ2-7	TRBD2	TGTGCCAGCAGCTCCACGGGGGAGGGAGTCCACGAGCAGTACTTC	CASSSTGEGVHEQYF
-	TRBV6-2/TRBV6-3	TRBJ2-1	-	TGTGCCAGCAGTGAAAGGAAGGGGGAGGGGGTTGGGAATGAGCAGTTCTTC	CASSERKGEGVGNEQFF
-	TRBV14	TRBJ2-2	TRBD1	TGTGCCAGCACTGACAGGGTCTCCGGGGAGCTGTTTTTT	CASTDRVSGELFF
-	TRBV12-3/TRBV12-4	TRBJ2-2	-	TGTGCCAGCAGTTTTACCCTCCAGACCGGGGAGCTGTTTTTT	CASSFTLQTGELFF
many	TRBV28	TRBJ1-1	-	TGTGCCAGCAATAGGGGAGGCACTGAAGCTTTCTTT	CASNRGGTEAFF
-	TRBV6-1	TRBJ1-1	-	TGTGCCAGCAGTGAAGCGCAACTGAACACTGAAGCTTTCTTT	CASSEAQLNTEAFF
many	TRBV2	TRBJ1-6	TRBD1	TGTGCCAGCAGTGTGGACAGGGATTCACCCCTCCACTTT	CASSVDRDSPLHF
-	TRBV5-1	TRBJ1-6	-	TGCGCCAGAGCGGACCAGGCCCTCCACTTT	CARADQALHF
-	TRBV19	TRBJ2-7	TRBD1	TGTGCCAGTAGGCGTCGGAGCTCTCCGGGACAGTCCTACGAGCAGTACTTC	CASRRRSSPGQSYEQYF
many	TRBV5-6	TRBJ1-4	TRBD1	TGTGCCAGCAGCATGGACAGGAGCGGTGAAAAACTGTTTTTT	CASSMDRSGEKLFF
few	TRBV6-4	TRBJ2-2	TRBD2	TGTGCCAGCAGTGACCAAGGGACTAGCGAAAGGAACACCGGGGAGCTGTTTTTT	CASSDQGTSERNTGELFF
many	TRBV2	TRBJ2-7	-	TGTGCCAGCAGTGACTACCGTATCTCCTACGAGCAGTACTTC	CASSDYRISYEQYF
-	TRBV2	TRBJ2-5	TRBD1	TGTGCCAGCAGGGCAACAGGGGGCGGGGAGACCCAGTACTTC	CASRATGGGETQYF
few	TRBV15	TRBJ1-2	-	TGTGCCACCAGCAGAGATCGGGGGGCGACAAACTATGGCTACACCTTC	CATSRDRGATNYGYTF
many	TRBV9	TRBJ2-7	TRBD2	TGTGCCAGCAGCCCACGATCGTCGGCGGGGGCCTACGAGCAGTACTTC	CASSPRSSAGAYEQYF
many	TRBV7-9	TRBJ2-5	TRBD2	TGTGCCAGCAGCTCCAGGACTAGCGGGGAGACCCAGTACTTC	CASSSRTSGETQYF
many	TRBV10-3	TRBJ1-2	-	TGTGCCATCAGTGCGCAACAGGGAGAAGGCTACACCTTC	CAISAQQGEGYTF
many	TRBV6-1	TRBJ2-2	TRBD2	TGTGCCAGCAGACTAAGCGGGACTTTGAACACCGGGGAGCTGTTTTTT	CASRLSGTLNTGELFF
-	TRBV6-5	TRBJ2-5	TRBD2	TGTGCCAGCAGTTATGTTGGGGGGGTCCAAGAGACCCAGTACTTC	CASSYVGGVQETQYF
many	TRBV28	TRBJ1-1	-	TGTGCCAGCACTACCCTTAGGACTGAAGCTTTCTTT	CASTTLRTEAFF
-	TRBV4-2	TRBJ2-3	-	TGTGCCAGCAGCGCCCCGAGGGCCTGGGGAGATACGCAGTATTTT	CASSAPRAWGDTQYF
few	TRBV28	TRBJ2-1	-	TGTGCCAGCAGTTCAGATGAGTCCCTTAATGAGCAGTTCTTC	CASSSDESLNEQFF